Listed here are 9 T cell receptor beta chains from one sample, sequenced in a study of cytomegalovirus exposure and HLA in healthy donors. A multiplex PCR was run with 60 Vbeta primers and 13 Jbeta primers. Only in-frame clones appear in the TCRdb table, and some are missing; sequencing was by immunoSEQ multiplex PCR. Among approximately 150,000 clones listed, nearly 85% were seen once. Sequencing was done on a sample of PBMCs. These receptors originate from a male donor in good health and CMV-seronegative.

About this clone itself: The same CDR3 also results from other DNA sequences found in this sample. The V gene is TRBV7-9, the J gene TRBJ2-6, with TRBD1 matching over 7 bases. The CDR3 covers 15 residues. The germline V gene has CDR1 SEHNR and CDR2 FQNEAQ (reference sequence). V shed 4 bases, J shed 2 bases, and the junction held 2 bases outside the gene matches. The CDR3 DNA follows: TGTGCCAGCAGCTCGACAGGGACTGGGGCCAACGTCCTGACTTTC. It yields the protein CASSSTGTGANVLTF.

The chain employs TRBV27 and TRBJ1-1; 9 bases map to TRBD1. Trimming took 7 bases from V and 6 from J; bases not matched to a gene: 12. The CDR3 totals 15 residues. Germline V CDR1 and CDR2: MNHEY, SMNVEV (reference sequence). DNA for the CDR3: TGTGCCAGCATTCGTCTGGGACAGGGAGGGGCTGAAGCTTTCTTT. It specifies CASIRLGQGGAEAFF.

Only one count was recorded for this clone. The chain combines TRBV10-3 with TRBJ2-3, with D possibly matching TRBD1 (6 bases). Germline-derived CDR1 and CDR2 are ENHRY and SYGVKD. The CDR3 length is 15 residues. Between the trimmed V and J ends, which lost 7 bases and 2 bases, there was a span of 16 bases. The chain's CDR3 is CAINRELDITDTQYF. The CDR3 DNA is TGTGCCATCAACAGGGAATTAGACATCACAGATACGCAGTATTTT.

This chain links TRBV7-9 with TRBJ2-7; the match to TRBD1 covers 7 bases. Germline V gene data show CDR1 as SEHNR and CDR2 as FQNEAQ (reference sequence). J was trimmed by 2 bases and V by 1 base; bases with no gene match: 2. The CDR3 sequence is 14 residues long. CDR3 loop: CASSLVGQAYEQYF. CDR3 sequence (DNA): TGTGCCAGCAGCTTAGTAGGACAGGCCTACGAGCAGTACTTC.

The J gene is TRBJ1-1, the V gene TRBV27; D is unclear. The germline CDR1 and CDR2 sequences are MNHEY and SMNVEV (reference sequence). The CDR3 totals 13 residues. V lost 2 bases, J lost 4 bases, and 8 bases lay in between. The CDR3 DNA follows: TGTGCCAGCAGTTTAAGCCAAATCACTGAAGCTTTCTTT. It is translated as CASSLSQITEAFF.

The rearrangement joins TRBV19 to TRBJ2-1; possibly TRBD2 for D (5 bases). Germline V gene lookup returns CDR1 LNHDA and CDR2 SQIVND (reference sequence). CDR3 size: 17 residues. With 3 bases removed from V and 1 base from J, the gap between germline ends came to 16 bases. Written as DNA, the CDR3 is TGTGCCAGTAGTATTTTCTGGGCTAGCAATTCCTACAATGAGCAGTTCTTC. Translation gives CASSIFWASNSYNEQFF.

The gene calls are TRBV20-1 and TRBJ2-3; D is ambiguous. Germline CDR1 is DFQATT and CDR2 is SNEGSKA (reference sequence). The CDR3 covers 11 residues. The V and J ends lost 5 bases and 6 bases respectively, with 9 bases between them. As DNA, the CDR3 is TGCAGTGCTCCTAGAGGTGATACGCAGTATTTT. Amino acids: CSAPRGDTQYF.

The chain has TRBV5-8 and TRBJ2-2; D might be TRBD2 (7 bases). Trimming pared 5 bases from V and 2 bases from J, leaving 16 bases between. Germline loops: CDR1 SGHTS, CDR2 YDEGEE. The CDR3 length is 16 residues. The CDR3 loop is CASSLFRGANTGELFF. The CDR3 bases are TGTGCCAGCAGTCTTTTCCGGGGGGCCAACACCGGGGAGCTGTTTTTT.

V and J are TRBV15 and TRBJ2-1; 9 bases fit TRBD1. V gave up 0 bases and J gave up 7 bases; unmatched junction bases: 7. This CDR3 has 16 residues. Germline-derived CDR1 and CDR2 are LNHNV and YYDKDF (reference sequence). In nucleotides, the CDR3 is TGTGCCACCAGCAGAGAACAGGGGGCAAGTGATAATGAGCAGTTCTTC. Residues: CATSREQGASDNEQFF.